One and the same sample provided the 24 T cell receptor beta chains below, sequenced in a study of post-analysis software for immune sequencing data (dated by TCRdb to 2014 to 2015). Beyond this particular receptor, the publication reports: Significantly higher frequencies in patients than in controls were found for five or six TRBV segments, including TRBV5-6, TRBV5-1 and TRBV20-1.

Libraries were made using PCR. TCRdb records Illumina HiSeq 2500 as the sequencer. To reduce PCR and sequencing biases, unique molecular identifiers were incorporated into the TCR beta cDNA libraries. Starting from the raw public reads, TCRdb applied fastp trimming at Q25, assembled clones with MiXCR and retained in-frame beta chains. Rows are unified per CDR3 protein, each entry keeping the most common DNA and genes. This sample comprises about 760,000 distinct CDR3 sequences, less than 35% of them detected only once. The top ten hold 0.55% to 0.65% of the sample. These receptors' antigens are unknown. The sample comprised blood. The receptors were sampled from a girl under 18 with multiple sclerosis.

This clonotype has only a few counts. The rearrangement uses TRBV28 and TRBJ2-5; no firm D call. Germline CDR1 and CDR2: MDHEN and SYDVKM. This CDR3 spans 12 amino acids. Trimming removed 0 bases from V and 4 bases from J, with 3 bases in between. Written as DNA, the CDR3 is TGTGCCAGCAGTTTATGGCGAGAGACCCAGTACTTC. This sequence encodes CASSLWRETQYF.

The rearrangement links TRBV6-8 to TRBJ1-4, with D perhaps TRBD1 (5 bases). Looked up from germline, CDR1 is MNHGY and CDR2 is SAAAGT. The CDR3 is 14 amino acids. The ends were cut back, 2 bases at V and 10 bases at J, with 14 bases in the middle. CDR3 sequence (DNA): TGTGCCAGCAGTTACCCGATCCCAGGGCGAAAACTGTTTTTT. Encoded protein: CASSYPIPGRKLFF.

This clonotype was picked up many times. The chain carries TRBV11-2 and TRBJ2-5; D not resolved. Germline V lookup: CDR1 SGHAT, CDR2 FQNNGV. The V end lost 3 bases, the J end lost 4 bases, and 6 bases lay between the germline ends. The CDR3 has 12 amino acids. CDR3 loop: CASSLRTETQYF. The CDR3 DNA follows: TGTGCCAGCAGCTTGAGGACAGAGACCCAGTACTTC.

As concerns this clonotype: A much larger clone differs from this one at a single base, so this may be a read error. The CDR3 bases are TGCGCCAGCAGCTTGGAGCCAGGGGGCGGAAATTCACCCCCCCACTTT. Protein product: CASSLEPGGGNSPPHF. The rearrangement joins TRBV5-1 to TRBJ1-6; 8 bases map to TRBD1. The CDR3 length is 16 residues. Germline loops: CDR1 SGHRS, CDR2 YFSETQ.

The DNA for the CDR3 is TGTGCCAGCAGTATACAGGAGAATTCACCCCTCCACTTT. This encodes CASSIQENSPLHF. The chain combines TRBV6-2 or TRBV6-3 with TRBJ1-6; a weak D match, TRBD1 (5 bases). The CDR3 sequence is 13 residues long. Trimming took 5 bases from V and 7 from J, leaving 9 bases between them. Germline assignment: CDR1 MNHEY and CDR2 SVGEGT.

The gene calls are TRBV13 and TRBJ1-2; 9 nucleotides match TRBD1. CDR3 size: 15 residues. The V gene end was trimmed by 5 bases and the J gene end by 8 bases; junction bases not matched to a gene: 12. Germline lookup yields CDR1 PRHDT and CDR2 FYEKMQ (reference sequence). The CDR3 spells CASSRTGARLWGYTF. DNA of the CDR3: TGTGCCAGCAGCCGGACAGGGGCGCGTCTCTGGGGCTACACCTTC.

The V and J genes are TRBV6-2 or TRBV6-3 and TRBJ1-1; 7 nucleotides agree with TRBD1. The CDR3 loop spans 12 amino acids. V lost 9 bases, J lost 5 bases, and 6 bases stayed unmatched. Germline CDR1 reads MNHEY; CDR2 reads SVGEGT. CDR3 region: CASNRGGTEAFF. DNA of the CDR3: TGTGCCAGTAACAGGGGTGGAACTGAAGCTTTCTTT.

This chain links TRBV14 with TRBJ2-7; 7 bases map to TRBD2. Judging by the DNA end, TRBJ2-5 fits better; the J call may be wrong. CDR1 is SGHDN, CDR2 FVKESK, per germline. The CDR3 covers 15 residues. The CDR3 loop reads CASSQGVSGGETQYF. The CDR3 nucleotides read TGTGCCAGCAGCCAAGGCGTTTCGGGAGGAGAGACCCAGTACTTC.

This clonotype has only a few counts. This sequence joins TRBV3-1 and TRBJ2-5; D gene ambiguous. The J call is in doubt because the DNA end fits TRBJ2-7 better. The CDR3 runs to 16 residues. Germline V gene data show CDR1 as LGHDT and CDR2 as YNNKEL (reference sequence). The chain's CDR3 is CASSQGVIHLRYEQYF. CDR3 nucleotides: TGTGCCAGCAGCCAAGGTGTCATCCATCTCCGCTACGAGCAGTACTTC.

This clonotype was picked up a small number of times. J is TRBJ2-3 and V is TRBV4-1, with D perhaps TRBD2 (6 bases). The germline V gene has CDR1 MGHRA and CDR2 YSYEKL. V was pared by 3 bases and J by 3 bases, with 10 bases between. The CDR3 contains 14 residues. The CDR3 nucleotides are TGCGCCAGCAGCCAGGACTATCCGACAGATACGCAGTATTTT. Residues: CASSQDYPTDTQYF.

The V and J genes are TRBV27 and TRBJ2-5; perhaps TRBD2 as D (5 bases). The better agreement between TRBJ2-7 and the DNA end casts doubt on the J call. The CDR3 has 14 residues. CDR1 MNHEY and CDR2 SMNVEV come from the germline V gene (reference sequence). The CDR3: CASSLSHKGDEQYF. The CDR3 DNA is TGTGCCAGCAGTTTATCGCACAAGGGAGACGAGCAGTACTTC.

This chain links TRBV5-5 with TRBJ2-5, with 8 bases that match TRBD2. The CDR3 is 17 residues long. Germline assignment: CDR1 SGHKS and CDR2 YYEKEE (reference sequence). J gave up 2 bases and V 4 bases, and 13 bases lay outside the gene matches. The CDR3 sequence is CASSGRGVAGPQETQYF. The CDR3 DNA is TGTGCCAGCAGCGGGAGGGGCGTAGCGGGACCACAAGAGACCCAGTACTTC.

This clonotype has a handful of counts. The chain couples TRBV12-3 or TRBV12-4 to TRBJ1-2; 11 bases match TRBD1. The CDR3 length is 18 residues. The J segment lost 2 bases and the V segment lost 5 bases, leaving 13 bases of the junction unmatched. Here the CDR3 reads CASSPRTGGQVNNYGYTF. CDR3 DNA: TGTGCCAGCAGTCCCCGGACAGGGGGCCAAGTAAACAACTATGGCTACACCTTC.

The V gene is TRBV14, the J gene TRBJ2-7, with TRBD2 matching over 13 bases. Trimming removed 2 bases from V and 4 bases from J; junction bases left unmatched: 14. Per germline, CDR1 SGHDN and CDR2 FVKESK. The CDR3 sequence is 19 residues long. The CDR3 reads CASSQLAGLAGAPLYEQYF. The CDR3 DNA is TGTGCCAGCAGCCAACTCGCTGGACTAGCGGGGGCCCCTCTATACGAGCAGTACTTC.

This clonotype was detected only a few times. V usage is TRBV24-1 and J usage is TRBJ2-5; 8 nucleotides match TRBD2. The ends lost 4 bases at V and 4 bases at J; junction bases unmatched: 10. The CDR3 has 16 amino acids. CDR1 and CDR2 from the germline V gene are KGHDR and SFDVKD. The CDR3 here is CATSEPGTSRLETQYF. The CDR3 bases are TGTGCCACCAGTGAACCTGGGACTAGTCGATTAGAGACCCAGTACTTC.

This clonotype was counted between two and nine times. This chain joins TRBV3-1 and TRBJ2-1; 8 bases are shared with TRBD2. CDR3 size: 12 residues. Germline loops: CDR1 LGHDT, CDR2 YNNKEL (reference sequence). V lost 3 bases to trimming and J lost 13 bases; unmatched junction nucleotides: 5. CDR3 protein: CASSQWRGDQFF. For the CDR3, the DNA is TGTGCCAGCAGCCAGTGGCGGGGGGACCAGTTCTTC.

This clonotype has a count of ten or more. The rearrangement joins TRBV7-2 to TRBJ2-7; D gene uncertain. The CDR3 runs 12 residues. V lost 5 bases to trimming and J lost 3 bases, with 8 bases between them. Germline V lookup: CDR1 SGHTA, CDR2 FQGNSA. CDR3 nucleotides: TGTGCCAGCAGCCCGGATTACTACGAGCAGTACTTC. Its protein is CASSPDYYEQYF. The whole variable domain, remainder taken from reference TRBV7-2 and TRBJ2-7, is GAGVSQSPSNKVTEKGKDVELRCDPISGHTALYWYRQSLGQGLEFLIYFQGNSAPDKSGLPSDRFSAERTGGSVSTLTIQRTQQEDSAVYLCASSPDYYEQYFGPGTRLTVT.

This chain uses TRBV7-9 with TRBJ2-1; 8 bases fit TRBD2. The V segment lost 4 bases and the J segment 2 bases; nucleotides outside the gene matches: 7. Germline V lookup: CDR1 SEHNR, CDR2 FQNEAQ (reference sequence). The CDR3 runs 16 residues. The CDR3 DNA follows: TGTGCCAGCAGCTCTCCACGGGAGGGAGCCTACAATGAGCAGTTCTTC. Residues: CASSSPREGAYNEQFF.

V usage is TRBV5-1 and J usage is TRBJ2-2; D is tentatively TRBD1 or TRBD2 (5 bases each). This CDR3 spans 14 amino acids. The germline V and J ends were trimmed by 0 bases and 5 bases, with 8 bases remaining between them. Germline loops: CDR1 SGHRS, CDR2 YFSETQ. CDR3 region: CASSLGDGTGELFF. The CDR3, as DNA: TGCGCCAGCAGCTTGGGGGACGGAACCGGGGAGCTGTTTTTT.

Of note for this clonotype: One end of the junction fails to match germline, which may point to a read error. This CDR3 reads CASSLDRGGTGELFF. CDR3 nucleotides: TGTGCTAGCAGCTTAGACAGGGGCGGTACCGGGGAGCTGTTTTTT. The V call is TRBV7-7, the J call TRBJ2-2; 8 bases agree with TRBD1. The CDR3 loop spans 15 amino acids. The germline gives CDR1 SSHAT, CDR2 FNYEAQ (reference sequence).

This chain connects TRBV14 to TRBJ2-1; D gene ambiguous. Germline V gives CDR1 SGHDN, CDR2 FVKESK. The CDR3 spans 15 residues. Trimming left V 3 bases short and J 9 bases short, with 18 bases between. The CDR3 DNA is TGTGCCAGCAGCCAGGGTCAACCGATTAAGGGTGAGCAGTTCTTC. It specifies CASSQGQPIKGEQFF. Full variable domain (outside the CDR3, taken from reference TRBV14 and TRBJ2-1): EAGVTQFPSHSVIEKGQTVTLRCDPISGHDNLYWYRRVMGKEIKFLLHFVKESKQDESGMPNNRFLAERTGGTYSTLKVQPAELEDSGVYFCASSQGQPIKGEQFFGPGTRLTVL.

About this clonotype: This sequence may be a read error, since a much larger clone differs from it by one base. The V gene is TRBV7-2, the J gene TRBJ2-1; 10 positions agree with TRBD2. Germline V gene sequence: CDR1 SGHTA, CDR2 FQGNSA. The CDR3 spans 15 residues. CDR3 DNA: TGTGTCAGCAAGAACGCCGGGACTAGCGTCGATGAGCAGTTCTTC. Translation gives CVSKNAGTSVDEQFF.

This clonotype was observed a handful of times. The chain carries TRBV20-1 and TRBJ2-7; possibly TRBD1 for D (7 bases). V was shortened by 5 bases and J by 1 base, with 9 bases between the two germline ends. Germline-derived CDR1 and CDR2 are DFQATT and SNEGSKA (reference sequence). The CDR3 consists of 12 residues. This CDR3 is CSAAGQSYEQYF. CDR3 bases: TGCAGTGCTGCGGGACAGTCCTACGAGCAGTACTTC.

This clonotype has just a few counts. The chain is built from TRBV4-1 and TRBJ2-4; D not resolved. Trimming pared 6 bases from V and 1 base from J, leaving 13 bases between. The CDR3 spans 15 residues. Germline V gene sequence: CDR1 MGHRA, CDR2 YSYEKL. CDR3 sequence reads: CASRDVRIAKNIQYF. CDR3 sequence (DNA): TGCGCCAGCAGGGACGTAAGGATCGCCAAAAACATTCAGTACTTC.